This TCR beta chain was sequenced for a study of blood T cell repertoires in COVID-19. Clones were sequenced by immunoSEQ multiplex PCR, and TCRdb holds only the in-frame ones, with some missing. The sample has about 98,000 clones, more than 65% seen once; the top ten hold about 10%. CDR3 length: 13 amino acids. V dropped 9 bases and J dropped 10; count of bases not matched to a gene: 9. This clone showed up just a few times. The material sequenced was peripheral blood. The V gene is TRBV12-3 or TRBV12-4, the J gene TRBJ2-1, with 10 nucleotides matching TRBD2. This TCR was sampled from a woman of 80 years or more with acute or convalescent COVID-19. The CDR3 bases are TGTGCCAGTGAGGGTAGCGGGGGGCGGGAGCAGTTCTTC. Encoded protein: CASEGSGGREQFF.